Listed here are 5 T cell receptor beta chains from one sample, sequenced in a study of cytomegalovirus exposure and HLA in healthy donors. Both 60 Vbeta primers and 13 Jbeta primers went into the PCR. Libraries were prepared by immunoSEQ multiplex PCR; TCRdb keeps only in-frame clonotypes and omits some of them. The sample lists under 150,000 clones; under 80% were seen once. Sequenced material: PBMCs. These receptors all stem from a male donor in good health and CMV-seronegative.

The genes are TRBV13 and TRBJ2-7; D remains ambiguous. The CDR3 is 12 amino acids. V was shortened by 2 bases and J by 5 bases, with 7 bases between the two germline ends. Germline values: CDR1 PRHDT, CDR2 FYEKMQ (reference sequence). The CDR3 bases are TGTGCCAGCAGCTTAAGCCAGGACGAGCAGTACTTC. This gives the protein CASSLSQDEQYF.

V gene TRBV7-2 combines with J gene TRBJ2-2; D remains unclear. The V gene lost 2 bases and the J gene lost 4 bases, with 14 bases spanning the gap. The CDR3 runs 16 residues. Germline-derived CDR1 and CDR2 are SGHTA and FQGNSA. CDR3 region: CASSLMRVRSTGELFF. CDR3 DNA: TGTGCCAGCAGCTTAATGCGTGTTCGGTCCACCGGGGAGCTGTTTTTT.

This chain links TRBV14 with TRBJ2-2; TRBD1 might be the D (6 bases). Trimming removed 4 bases from V and 4 bases from J, with 16 bases in between. This CDR3 is 16 amino acids long. The V gene's germline CDR1 is SGHDN and CDR2 FVKESK. CDR3 in DNA: TGTGCCAGCAGCCTGCAACCGGGACACGTCACCGGGGAGCTGTTTTTT. Translation: CASSLQPGHVTGELFF.

V gene TRBV27 combines with J gene TRBJ2-1; the match to TRBD1 covers 11 bases. Trimming removed 4 bases from V and 9 bases from J; junction bases left unmatched: 14. The CDR3 is 17 residues long. The germline gives CDR1 MNHEY, CDR2 SMNVEV (reference sequence). For the CDR3, the DNA is TGTGCCAGCAGTTCCGCCGGGACAGGGGGTTTTTTAAGTGAGCAGTTCTTC. Its protein product is CASSSAGTGGFLSEQFF.

This chain joins TRBV9 and TRBJ2-5; TRBD1 is a possible D gene (5 bases). Trimming shortened V by 2 bases and J by 1 base, and 6 bases separated the two germline ends. Germline assignment: CDR1 SGDLS and CDR2 YYNGEE. The CDR3 totals 13 residues. The CDR3 nucleotides are TGTGCCAGCAGCGTGGACACCCAAGAGACCCAGTACTTC. This gives the protein CASSVDTQETQYF.